Sequencing of this T cell receptor (beta chain) was carried out in a study of CD8+ T cells in alopecia areata. Reverse transcribed after extraction, RNA yielded cDNA as the sequencing template. The repertoire was sequenced with immunoSEQ multiplex PCR; TCRdb's copy has only in-frame clones and lacks some. The top ten hold around 10% of the sample, which has around 100,000 clones, approximately 52% seen once. The CDR3 is 11 amino acids. The trim removed 3 bases at V and 12 bases at J, leaving 5 bases unmatched. The V gene's germline CDR1 is SGHRS and CDR2 YFSETQ. The genes are TRBV5-1 and TRBJ2-7; TRBD2 matches 8 bases. The source is a human donor in good health. Specimen: CD4+ T cells sorted from blood. This CDR3 is CASSSGGAPYF. CDR3 coding DNA: TGCGCCAGCAGCTCGGGGGGGGCCCCGTACTTC. Drawing the rest from reference TRBV5-1 and TRBJ2-7, the complete variable domain is KAGVTQTPRYLIKTRGQQVTLSCSPISGHRSVSWYQQTPGQGLQFLFEYFSETQRNKGNFPGRFSGRQFSNSRSEMNVSTLELGDSALYLCASSSGGAPYFGPGTRLTVT.